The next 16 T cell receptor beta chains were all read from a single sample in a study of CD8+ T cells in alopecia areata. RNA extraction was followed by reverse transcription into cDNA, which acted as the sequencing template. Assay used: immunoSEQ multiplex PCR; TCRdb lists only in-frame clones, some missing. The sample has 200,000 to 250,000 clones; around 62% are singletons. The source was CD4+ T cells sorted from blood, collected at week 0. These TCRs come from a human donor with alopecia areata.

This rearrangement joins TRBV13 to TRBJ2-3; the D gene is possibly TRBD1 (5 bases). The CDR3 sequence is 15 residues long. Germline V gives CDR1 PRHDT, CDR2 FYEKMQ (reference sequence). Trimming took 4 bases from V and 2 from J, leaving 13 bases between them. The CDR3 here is CASSSQDRTTDTQYF. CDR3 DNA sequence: TGTGCCAGCAGCTCCCAAGACAGAACCACAGATACGCAGTATTTT.

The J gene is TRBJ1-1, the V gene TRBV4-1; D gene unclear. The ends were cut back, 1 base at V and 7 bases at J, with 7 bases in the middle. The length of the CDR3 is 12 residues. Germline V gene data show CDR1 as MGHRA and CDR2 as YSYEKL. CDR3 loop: CASSQGRSEAFF. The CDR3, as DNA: TGCGCCAGCAGCCAAGGGAGGAGTGAAGCTTTCTTT.

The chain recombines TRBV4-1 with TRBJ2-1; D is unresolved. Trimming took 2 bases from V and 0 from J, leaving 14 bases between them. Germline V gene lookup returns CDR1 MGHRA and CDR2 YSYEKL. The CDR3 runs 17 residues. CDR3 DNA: TGCGCCAGCAGCCAACCCTTCCCGAAGTCCTCCTACAATGAGCAGTTCTTC. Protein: CASSQPFPKSSYNEQFF.

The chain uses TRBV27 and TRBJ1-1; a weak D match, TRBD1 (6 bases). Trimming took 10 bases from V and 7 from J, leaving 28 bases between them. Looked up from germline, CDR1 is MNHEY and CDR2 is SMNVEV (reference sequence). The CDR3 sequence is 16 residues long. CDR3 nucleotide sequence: TGTGCCACTAATCGAAACAGGGAAGGAACTGTGGTTGAAGCTTTCTTT. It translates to CATNRNREGTVVEAFF.

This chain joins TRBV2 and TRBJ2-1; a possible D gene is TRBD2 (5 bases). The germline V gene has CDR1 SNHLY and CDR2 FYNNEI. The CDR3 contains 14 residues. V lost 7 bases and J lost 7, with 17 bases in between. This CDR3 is CASIGPEGLNEQFF. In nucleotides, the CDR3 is TGTGCCAGCATAGGTCCGGAAGGACTGAATGAGCAGTTCTTC.

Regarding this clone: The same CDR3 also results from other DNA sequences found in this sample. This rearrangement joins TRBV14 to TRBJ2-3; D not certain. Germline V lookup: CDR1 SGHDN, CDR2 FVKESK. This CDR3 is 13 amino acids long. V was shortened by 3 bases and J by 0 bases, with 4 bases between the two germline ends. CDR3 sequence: CASSHLSTDTQYF. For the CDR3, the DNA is TGTGCCAGCAGCCACCTAAGCACAGATACGCAGTATTTT.

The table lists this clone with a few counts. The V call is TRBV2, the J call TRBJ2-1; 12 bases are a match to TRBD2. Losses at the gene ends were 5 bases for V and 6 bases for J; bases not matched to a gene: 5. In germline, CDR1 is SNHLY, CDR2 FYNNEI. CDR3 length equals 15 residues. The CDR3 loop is CASSWLAGGANEQFF. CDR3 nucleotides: TGTGCCAGCAGTTGGCTAGCGGGAGGGGCCAATGAGCAGTTCTTC.

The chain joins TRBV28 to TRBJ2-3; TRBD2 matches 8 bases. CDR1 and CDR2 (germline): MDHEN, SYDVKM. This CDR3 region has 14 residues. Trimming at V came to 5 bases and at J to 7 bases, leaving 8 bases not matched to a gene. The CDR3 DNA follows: TGTGCCAGCAGTCCCAGCAGCGGGGGTTATACGCAGTATTTT. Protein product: CASSPSSGGYTQYF.

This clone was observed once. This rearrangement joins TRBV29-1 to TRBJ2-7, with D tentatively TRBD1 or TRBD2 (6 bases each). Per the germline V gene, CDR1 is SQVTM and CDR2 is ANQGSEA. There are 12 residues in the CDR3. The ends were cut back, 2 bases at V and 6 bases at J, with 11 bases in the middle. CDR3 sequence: CSVEMGGAEQYF. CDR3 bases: TGCAGCGTTGAAATGGGGGGCGCCGAGCAGTACTTC.

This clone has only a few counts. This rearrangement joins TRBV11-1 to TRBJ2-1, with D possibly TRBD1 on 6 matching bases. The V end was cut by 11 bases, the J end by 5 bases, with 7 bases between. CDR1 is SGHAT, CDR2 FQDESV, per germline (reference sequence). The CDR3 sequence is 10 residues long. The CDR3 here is CAEGDNEQFF. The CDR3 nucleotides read TGTGCCGAGGGGGACAATGAGCAGTTCTTC.

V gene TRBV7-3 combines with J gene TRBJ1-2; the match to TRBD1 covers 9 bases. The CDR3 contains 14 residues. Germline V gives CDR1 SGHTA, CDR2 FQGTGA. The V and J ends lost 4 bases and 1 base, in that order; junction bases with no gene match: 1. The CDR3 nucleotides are TGTGCCAGCAGCTCGACAGGGGGTAACTATGGCTACACCTTC. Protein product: CASSSTGGNYGYTF.

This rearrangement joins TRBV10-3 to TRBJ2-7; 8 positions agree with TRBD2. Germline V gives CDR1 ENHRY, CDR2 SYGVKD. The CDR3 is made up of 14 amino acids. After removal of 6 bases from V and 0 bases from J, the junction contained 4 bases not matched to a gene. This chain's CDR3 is CAIRGSGGSYEQYF. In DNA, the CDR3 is TGTGCCATCAGGGGCAGCGGGGGCTCCTACGAGCAGTACTTC.

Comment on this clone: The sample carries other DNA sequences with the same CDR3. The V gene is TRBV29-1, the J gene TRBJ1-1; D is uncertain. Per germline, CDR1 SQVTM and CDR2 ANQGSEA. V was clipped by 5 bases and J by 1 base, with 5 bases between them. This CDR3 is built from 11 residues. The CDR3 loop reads CSVHKNTEAFF. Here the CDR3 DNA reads TGCAGCGTTCATAAGAACACTGAAGCTTTCTTT.

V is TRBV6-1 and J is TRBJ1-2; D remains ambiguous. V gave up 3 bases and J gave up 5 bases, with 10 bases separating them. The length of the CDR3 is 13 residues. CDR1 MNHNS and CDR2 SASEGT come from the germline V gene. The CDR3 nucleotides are TGTGCCAGCAGTGACAGTTTTAGATATGGCTACACCTTC. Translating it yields CASSDSFRYGYTF.

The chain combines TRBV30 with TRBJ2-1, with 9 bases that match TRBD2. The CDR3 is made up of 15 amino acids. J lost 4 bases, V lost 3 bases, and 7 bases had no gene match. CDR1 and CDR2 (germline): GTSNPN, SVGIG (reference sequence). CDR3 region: CAWRIAGASYNEQFF. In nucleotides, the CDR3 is TGTGCCTGGAGGATAGCGGGAGCTTCATACAATGAGCAGTTCTTC.

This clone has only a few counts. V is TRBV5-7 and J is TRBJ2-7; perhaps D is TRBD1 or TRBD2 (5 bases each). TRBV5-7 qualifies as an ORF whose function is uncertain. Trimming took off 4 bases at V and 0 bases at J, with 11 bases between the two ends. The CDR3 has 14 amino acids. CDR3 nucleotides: TGTGCCAGCAGCCCGAGGGACCTCTCCTACGAGCAGTACTTC. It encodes CASSPRDLSYEQYF.